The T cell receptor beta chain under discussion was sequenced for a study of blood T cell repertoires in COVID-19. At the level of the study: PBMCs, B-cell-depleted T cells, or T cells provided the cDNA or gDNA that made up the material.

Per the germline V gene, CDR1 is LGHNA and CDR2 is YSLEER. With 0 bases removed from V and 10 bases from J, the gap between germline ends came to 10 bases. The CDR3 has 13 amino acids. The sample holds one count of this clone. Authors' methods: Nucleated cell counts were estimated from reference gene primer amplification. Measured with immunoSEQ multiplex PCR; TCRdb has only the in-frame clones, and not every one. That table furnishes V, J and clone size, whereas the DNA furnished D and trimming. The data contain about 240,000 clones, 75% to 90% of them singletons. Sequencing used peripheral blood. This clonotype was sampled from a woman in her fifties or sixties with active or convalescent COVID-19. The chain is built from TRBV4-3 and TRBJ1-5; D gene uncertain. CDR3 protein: CASSQETASPQHF. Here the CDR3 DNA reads TGCGCCAGCAGCCAAGAGACGGCTAGCCCCCAGCATTTT.